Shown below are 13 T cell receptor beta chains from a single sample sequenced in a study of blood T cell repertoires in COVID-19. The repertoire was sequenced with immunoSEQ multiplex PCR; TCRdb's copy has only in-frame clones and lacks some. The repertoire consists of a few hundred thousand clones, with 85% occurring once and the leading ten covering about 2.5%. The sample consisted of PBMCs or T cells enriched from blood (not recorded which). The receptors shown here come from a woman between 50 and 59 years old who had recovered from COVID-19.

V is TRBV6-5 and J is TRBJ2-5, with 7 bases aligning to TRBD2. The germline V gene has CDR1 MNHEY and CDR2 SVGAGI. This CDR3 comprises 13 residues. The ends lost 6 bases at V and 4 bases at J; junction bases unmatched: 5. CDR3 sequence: CASRSSGGETQYF. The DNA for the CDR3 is TGTGCCAGCAGAAGCTCGGGGGGAGAGACCCAGTACTTC.

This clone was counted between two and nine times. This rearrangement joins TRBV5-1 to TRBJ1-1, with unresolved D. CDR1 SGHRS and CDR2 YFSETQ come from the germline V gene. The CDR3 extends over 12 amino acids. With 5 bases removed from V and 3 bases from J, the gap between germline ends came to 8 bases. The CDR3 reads CASRGVHTEAFF. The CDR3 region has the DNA TGCGCCAGCAGGGGCGTTCACACTGAAGCTTTCTTT.

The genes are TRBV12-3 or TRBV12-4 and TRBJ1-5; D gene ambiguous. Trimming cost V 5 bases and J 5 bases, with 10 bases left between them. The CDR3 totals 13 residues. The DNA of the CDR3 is TGTGCCAGCAGTAAAGGCGGGTATCAGCCCCAGCATTTT. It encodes CASSKGGYQPQHF.

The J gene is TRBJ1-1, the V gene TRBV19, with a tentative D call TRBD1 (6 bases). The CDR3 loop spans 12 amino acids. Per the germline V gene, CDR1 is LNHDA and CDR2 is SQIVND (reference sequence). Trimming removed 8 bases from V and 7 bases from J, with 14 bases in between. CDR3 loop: CASYTGTLEAFF. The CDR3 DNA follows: TGTGCCAGTTACACCGGGACACTTGAAGCTTTCTTT.

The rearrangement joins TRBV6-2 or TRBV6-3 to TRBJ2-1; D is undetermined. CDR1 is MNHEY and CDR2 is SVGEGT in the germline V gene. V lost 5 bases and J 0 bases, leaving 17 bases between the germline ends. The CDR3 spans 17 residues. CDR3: CASSLQSSIYSYNEQFF. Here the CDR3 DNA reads TGTGCCAGCAGTCTACAGTCGTCTATCTACTCCTACAATGAGCAGTTCTTC.

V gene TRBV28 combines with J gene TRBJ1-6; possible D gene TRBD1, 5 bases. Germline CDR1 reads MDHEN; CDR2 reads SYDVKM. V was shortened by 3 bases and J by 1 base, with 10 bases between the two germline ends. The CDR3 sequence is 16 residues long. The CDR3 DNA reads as TGTGCCAGCAGTTTTCCCCAGGGATCCTATAATTCACCCCTCCACTTT. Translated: CASSFPQGSYNSPLHF.

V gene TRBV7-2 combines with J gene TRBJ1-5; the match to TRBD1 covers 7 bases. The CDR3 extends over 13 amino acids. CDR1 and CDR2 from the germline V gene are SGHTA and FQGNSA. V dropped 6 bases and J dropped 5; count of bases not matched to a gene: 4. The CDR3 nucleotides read TGTGCCAGCAGTTGGGACAGCTATCAGCCCCAGCATTTT. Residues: CASSWDSYQPQHF.

The CDR3 reads CASSDPGGRKNTEAFF. The DNA for the CDR3 is TGCGCCAGCAGTGACCCCGGGGGACGGAAGAACACTGAAGCTTTCTTT. V gene TRBV10-2 combines with J gene TRBJ1-1, with D possibly TRBD1 on 5 matching bases. CDR3 length: 16 amino acids. Germline V CDR1 and CDR2: WSHSY, SAAADI. V dropped 3 bases and J dropped 1 base, with 15 bases sitting between them.

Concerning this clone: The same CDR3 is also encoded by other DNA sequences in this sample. The CDR3 coding sequence is TGTGCCAGCAGCGTAGACGGGAACAATCAGCCCCAGCATTTT. Translation: CASSVDGNNQPQHF. The chain carries TRBV9 and TRBJ1-5; D gene ambiguous. Looked up from germline, CDR1 is SGDLS and CDR2 is YYNGEE. Between the trimmed V and J ends, which lost 0 bases and 3 bases, there was a span of 7 bases. CDR3 length: 14 residues. Drawing the rest from reference TRBV9 and TRBJ1-5, the complete variable domain is DSGVTQTPKHLITATGQRVTLRCSPRSGDLSVYWYQQSLDQGLQFLIQYYNGEERAKGNILERFSAQQFPDLHSELNLSSLELGDSALYFCASSVDGNNQPQHFGDGTRLSIL.

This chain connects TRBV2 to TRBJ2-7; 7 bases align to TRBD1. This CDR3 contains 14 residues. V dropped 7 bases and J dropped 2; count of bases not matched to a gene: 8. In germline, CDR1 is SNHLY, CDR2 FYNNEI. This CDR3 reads CASNPDRAAYEQYF. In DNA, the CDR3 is TGTGCCAGCAACCCCGACAGGGCGGCCTACGAGCAGTACTTC.

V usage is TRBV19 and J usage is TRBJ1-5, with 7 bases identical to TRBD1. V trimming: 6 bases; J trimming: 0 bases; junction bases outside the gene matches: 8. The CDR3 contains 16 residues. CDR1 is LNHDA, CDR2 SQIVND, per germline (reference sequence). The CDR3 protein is CASRPTGNRSNQPQHF. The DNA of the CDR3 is TGTGCCAGTAGACCGACAGGGAATCGTAGCAATCAGCCCCAGCATTTT.

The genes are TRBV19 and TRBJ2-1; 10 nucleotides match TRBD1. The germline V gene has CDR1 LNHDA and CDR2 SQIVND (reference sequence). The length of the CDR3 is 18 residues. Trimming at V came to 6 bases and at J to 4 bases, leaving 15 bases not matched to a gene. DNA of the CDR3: TGTGCCAGTAGCCAGACAGGGGGCCACAATTGGGCATACAATGAGCAGTTCTTC. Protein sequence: CASSQTGGHNWAYNEQFF.

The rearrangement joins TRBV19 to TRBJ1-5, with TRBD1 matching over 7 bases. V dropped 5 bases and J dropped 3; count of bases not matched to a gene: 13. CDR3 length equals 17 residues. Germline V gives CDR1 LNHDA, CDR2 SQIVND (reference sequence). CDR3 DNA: TGTGCCAGTAGTGCTCACGGGACAGCCAGACTCAATCAGCCCCAGCATTTT. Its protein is CASSAHGTARLNQPQHF.